Listed here are 16 T cell receptor beta chains from one sample, sequenced in a study of T cell repertoires in cytomegalovirus infection (dated by TCRdb to about 2019). This sample's treatment or condition label indicates: in vitro stimulation with specific CMV peptide epitopes to enrich CMV-specific T cells. Which antigens these TCRs recognize remains unknown. Sequencing instrument: Illumina HiSeq 1500. TCRdb ran its own pipeline on the public reads, namely fastp trimming at Q25 and MiXCR clone calling, and kept in-frame beta chains. Each entry merges the rows of one CDR3 protein and shows their most common DNA and genes. Here the sample has approximately 120,000 distinct CDR3 sequences; less than 30% occur a single time. The ten biggest clones cover roughly 81% of the sample. Sequencing used CD8+ T cells from cultured PBMCs, obtained from culture after CMV antigen stimulation. The receptor set was obtained from a human donor in good health (CMV status not recorded). Some clones in this sample may be carry-over from other donors' samples.

The genes are TRBV7-4 and TRBJ2-5; D gene uncertain. This CDR3 has 13 amino acids. With 3 bases removed from V and 4 bases from J, the gap between germline ends came to 9 bases. The germline CDR1 and CDR2 sequences are SGHVT and SQSDAQ. The CDR3 spells CASSLISIETQYF. For the CDR3, the DNA is TGTGCCAGCAGCTTGATCTCTATAGAGACCCAGTACTTC.

This clonotype appeared many times. The chain is built from TRBV4-1 and TRBJ2-7; TRBD2 matches 8 bases. CDR1 MGHRA and CDR2 YSYEKL come from the germline V gene. The trim removed 5 bases at V and 3 bases at J, leaving 9 bases unmatched. The CDR3 is 15 residues long. As DNA, the CDR3 is TGCGCCAGCAGCTATAGCGGGGCCGGGGGCTACGAGCAGTACTTC. Its translation is CASSYSGAGGYEQYF.

This clonotype was seen a handful of times. This chain uses TRBV7-9 with TRBJ1-2; D gene ambiguous. Germline loops: CDR1 SEHNR, CDR2 FQNEAQ (reference sequence). Trimming left V 4 bases short and J 7 bases short, with 16 bases between. The CDR3 runs to 14 residues. CDR3 DNA sequence: TGTGCCAGCAGCTCGGAGGGATACGGTGGTGGCTACACCTTC. This encodes CASSSEGYGGGYTF.

This clonotype is a singleton in its sample. The J gene is TRBJ2-3, the V gene TRBV4-1; D is uncertain. The CDR3 extends over 12 amino acids. V lost 3 bases and J 5 bases, leaving 6 bases between the germline ends. CDR1 is MGHRA, CDR2 YSYEKL, per germline. CDR3 DNA: TGCGCCAGCAGCCACGGTGGAGATACGCAGTATTTT. Amino acid sequence: CASSHGGDTQYF.

In this sample, this clonotype turned up many times. The chain employs TRBV4-1 and TRBJ2-7, with D perhaps TRBD2 (5 bases). The V end was cut by 1 base, the J end by 2 bases, with 12 bases between. CDR3 size: 15 residues. The germline V gene encodes CDR1 MGHRA and CDR2 YSYEKL. DNA for the CDR3: TGCGCCAGCAGCCAAGTCGGGAAGGGTCCCTACGAGCAGTACTTC. Translation gives CASSQVGKGPYEQYF.

This clonotype was counted a few times. This chain links TRBV6-1 with TRBJ2-1; no clear D. V lost 1 base and J lost 2, with 12 bases in between. Germline CDR1 and CDR2: MNHNS and SASEGT. The CDR3 runs 16 residues. This chain's CDR3 is CASSEDVWGTYNEQFF. The CDR3 nucleotides read TGTGCCAGCAGTGAAGATGTATGGGGAACCTACAATGAGCAGTTCTTC.

The chain recombines TRBV28 with TRBJ2-3, with 9 bases matching TRBD2. CDR1 is MDHEN and CDR2 is SYDVKM in the germline V gene. The trim removed 8 bases at V and 0 bases at J, leaving 9 bases unmatched. CDR3 length: 16 amino acids. The CDR3 DNA follows: TGTGCCAGCGGTGGAAGCGGGGGGTCTAGCACAGATACGCAGTATTTT. Protein sequence: CASGGSGGSSTDTQYF.

This sequence joins TRBV9 and TRBJ1-1; weak D call: TRBD1 (6 bases). The CDR3 has 13 residues. V lost 3 bases and J lost 5, with 11 bases in between. Germline V gives CDR1 SGDLS, CDR2 YYNGEE. The chain's CDR3 is CASSAGVSTEAFF. The DNA of the CDR3 is TGTGCCAGCAGCGCAGGGGTTTCTACTGAAGCTTTCTTT.

This clonotype was seen at least ten times. The chain links TRBV12-3 or TRBV12-4 to TRBJ2-1; 13 bases are a match to TRBD2. This CDR3 has 16 amino acids. Germline trimming cut 6 bases from V and 5 bases from J; bases unmatched to any gene: 7. The CDR3 nucleotides read TGTGCCAGCAGAGCCAAAGGACTAGCGGGGGACAATGAGCAGTTCTTC. Its translation: CASRAKGLAGDNEQFF.

The chain has TRBV2 and TRBJ1-1; 7 nucleotides agree with TRBD1. Germline V gene sequence: CDR1 SNHLY, CDR2 FYNNEI. V lost 3 bases, J lost 4 bases, and 5 bases stayed unmatched. The length of the CDR3 is 14 residues. The CDR3 protein is CASSDSAGGTEAFF. The CDR3 coding sequence is TGTGCCAGCAGTGATTCGGCAGGGGGCACTGAAGCTTTCTTT.

This clonotype was observed at least ten times. The rearrangement links TRBV7-2 to TRBJ1-6; 9 bases match TRBD1. The trim removed 5 bases at V and 1 base at J, leaving 6 bases unmatched. CDR1 is SGHTA, CDR2 FQGNSA, per germline. The CDR3 has 17 residues. DNA for the CDR3: TGTGCCAGCAGCCCACAGGGGGCCGTGTCCTATAATTCACCCCTCCACTTT. The encoded protein is CASSPQGAVSYNSPLHF.

The genes are TRBV12-3 or TRBV12-4 and TRBJ2-7; no clear D gene. This CDR3 contains 16 residues. The V and J ends lost 3 bases and 4 bases respectively, with 19 bases between them. The CDR3 DNA reads TGTGCCAGCAGTTTTAGGGCGGATTCCGGCCAATACGAGCAGTACTTC. Its translation: CASSFRADSGQYEQYF.

This clonotype was found a few times. CDR3 sequence: CASSIAGRGYTEAFF. The CDR3 region has the DNA TGTGCCAGTAGTATAGCCGGGCGGGGCTACACTGAAGCTTTCTTT. The chain recombines TRBV19 with TRBJ1-1; the D gene is possibly TRBD1 (5 bases). The germline V gene has CDR1 LNHDA and CDR2 SQIVND (reference sequence). Trimming stripped 1 base from V and 3 bases from J, with 12 bases between. The CDR3 runs 15 residues.

The DNA of the CDR3 is TGTGCCAGCAGCTTTGGGGGTTTCACAGATACGCAGTATTTT. This encodes CASSFGGFTDTQYF. The V gene is TRBV7-2, the J gene TRBJ2-3; D may match TRBD1 or TRBD2 (5 bases each). Trimming pared 3 bases from V and 2 bases from J, leaving 9 bases between. Germline values: CDR1 SGHTA, CDR2 FQGNSA. CDR3 length: 14 amino acids.

The sample holds many counts of this clonotype. The CDR3 is CASSFHGIGGSNQPQHF. The DNA for the CDR3 is TGTGCCAGCAGCTTTCATGGGATAGGGGGGAGCAATCAGCCCCAGCATTTT. The V call is TRBV7-4, the J call TRBJ1-5; D is perhaps TRBD1 (6 bases). The CDR3 spans 17 residues. Trimming removed 3 bases at V and 1 base at J, with 16 bases between. CDR1 is SGHVT, CDR2 SQSDAQ, per germline.

CDR3 in DNA: TGCGCCAGCAGCCATCCTCGGGACAGGGGCGCCGGGGAGCTGTTTTTT. It specifies CASSHPRDRGAGELFF. The chain joins TRBV4-1 to TRBJ2-2, with TRBD1 identical over 10 bases. The CDR3 is 16 residues long. CDR1 and CDR2 (germline): MGHRA, YSYEKL. J was trimmed by 6 bases and V by 3 bases; bases with no gene match: 7.